Sequencing of this T cell receptor (beta chain) was carried out in a study of shared clonotypes between healthy human individuals. Findings of the study overall: Clonotypes not shared had lower generation probabilities than those common to all four donors.

Sequenced by immunoSEQ multiplex PCR; TCRdb stores in-frame clones only, minus some. The sample has 1 million to 1.2 million clones, approximately 75% seen once. Trimming took off 0 bases at V and 3 bases at J, with 9 bases between the two ends. The CDR3 has 15 residues. In germline, CDR1 is SGHRS, CDR2 YFSETQ. Points on this clone: Antigen: not known. The same CDR3 also results from other DNA sequences found in this sample.

The source of this sequence is a man younger than 35 in good health. Some clones in this sample may be carry-over from other donors' samples. The chain carries TRBV5-1 and TRBJ1-4; D gene unclear. Sequencing was carried out using memory CD4+ T cells from PBMCs. The sample's subset: CD45RA-negative fraction. This CDR3 is CASSLAPGANEKLFF. The CDR3, as DNA: TGCGCCAGCAGCTTGGCTCCTGGGGCTAATGAAAAACTGTTTTTT.